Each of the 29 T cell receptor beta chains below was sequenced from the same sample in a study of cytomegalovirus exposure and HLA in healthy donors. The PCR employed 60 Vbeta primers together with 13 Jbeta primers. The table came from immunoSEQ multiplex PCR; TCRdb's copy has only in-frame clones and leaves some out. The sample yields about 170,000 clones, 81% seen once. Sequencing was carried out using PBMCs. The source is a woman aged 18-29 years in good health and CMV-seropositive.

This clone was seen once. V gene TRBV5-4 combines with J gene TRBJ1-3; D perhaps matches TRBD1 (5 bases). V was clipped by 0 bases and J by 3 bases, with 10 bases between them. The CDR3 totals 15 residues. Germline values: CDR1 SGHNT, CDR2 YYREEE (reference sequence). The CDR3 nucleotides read TGTGCCAGCAGCTTGGGTGGGGGAGGTGGAAACACCATATATTTT. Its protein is CASSLGGGGGNTIYF. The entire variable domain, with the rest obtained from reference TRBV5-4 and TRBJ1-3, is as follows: ETGVTQSPTHLIKTRGQQVTLRCSSQSGHNTVSWYQQALGQGPQFIFQYYREEENGRGNFPPRFSGLQFPNYSSELNVNALELDDSALYLCASSLGGGGGNTIYFGEGSWLTVV.

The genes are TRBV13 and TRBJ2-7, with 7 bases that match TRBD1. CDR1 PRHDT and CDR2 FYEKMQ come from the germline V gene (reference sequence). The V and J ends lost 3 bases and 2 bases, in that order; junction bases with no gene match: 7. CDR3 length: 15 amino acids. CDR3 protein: CASSFRNRGPYEQYF. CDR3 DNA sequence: TGTGCCAGCAGCTTTCGTAACAGGGGTCCCTACGAGCAGTACTTC.

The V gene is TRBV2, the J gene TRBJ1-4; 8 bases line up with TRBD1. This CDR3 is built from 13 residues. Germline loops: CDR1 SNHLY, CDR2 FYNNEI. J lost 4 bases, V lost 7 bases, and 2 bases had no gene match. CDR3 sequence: CASNRGVNEKLFF. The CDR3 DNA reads TGTGCCAGCAACAGGGGGGTTAATGAAAAACTGTTTTTT.

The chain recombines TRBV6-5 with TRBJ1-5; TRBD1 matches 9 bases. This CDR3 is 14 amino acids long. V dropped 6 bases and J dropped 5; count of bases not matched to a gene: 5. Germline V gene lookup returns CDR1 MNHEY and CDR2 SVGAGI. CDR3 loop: CASSPDRGDQPQHF. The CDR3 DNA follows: TGTGCCAGCAGCCCCGACAGGGGGGATCAGCCCCAGCATTTT.

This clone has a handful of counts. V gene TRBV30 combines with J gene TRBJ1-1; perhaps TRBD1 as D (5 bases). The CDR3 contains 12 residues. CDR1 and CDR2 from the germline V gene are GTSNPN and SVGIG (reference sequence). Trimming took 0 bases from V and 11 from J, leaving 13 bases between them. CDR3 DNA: TGTGCCTGGAGTGTGGGTGGGGCTGGCGCTTTCTTT. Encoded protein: CAWSVGGAGAFF.

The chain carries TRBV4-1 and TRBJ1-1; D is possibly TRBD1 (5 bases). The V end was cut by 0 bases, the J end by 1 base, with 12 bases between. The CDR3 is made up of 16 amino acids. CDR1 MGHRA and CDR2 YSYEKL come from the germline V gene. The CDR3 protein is CASSQDQEGWNTEAFF. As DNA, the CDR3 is TGCGCCAGCAGCCAAGATCAGGAGGGGTGGAACACTGAAGCTTTCTTT.

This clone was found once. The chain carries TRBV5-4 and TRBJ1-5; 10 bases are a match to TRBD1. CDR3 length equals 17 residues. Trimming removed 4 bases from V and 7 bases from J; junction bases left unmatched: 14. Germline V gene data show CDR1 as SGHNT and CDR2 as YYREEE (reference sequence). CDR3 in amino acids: CASSPSGTGAQRQPQHF. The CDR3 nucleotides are TGTGCCAGCAGCCCCTCGGGGACAGGGGCCCAGAGGCAGCCCCAGCATTTT.

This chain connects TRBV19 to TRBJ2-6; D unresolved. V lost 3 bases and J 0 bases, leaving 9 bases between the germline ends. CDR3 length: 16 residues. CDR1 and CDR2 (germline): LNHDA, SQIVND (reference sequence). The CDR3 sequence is CASSIGRSSGANVLTF. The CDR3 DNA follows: TGTGCCAGTAGTATTGGTAGGAGCTCTGGGGCCAACGTCCTGACTTTC.

The CDR3 DNA follows: TGTGCCAGCAGCTTAAACTCCGGGGGGCAGCCCCAGCATTTT. Encoded protein: CASSLNSGGQPQHF. This chain joins TRBV7-2 and TRBJ1-5, with a possible D match to TRBD1 (5 bases). Germline CDR1 SGHTA, CDR2 FQGNSA. Trimming removed 2 bases at V and 7 bases at J, with 12 bases between. The CDR3 has 14 amino acids.

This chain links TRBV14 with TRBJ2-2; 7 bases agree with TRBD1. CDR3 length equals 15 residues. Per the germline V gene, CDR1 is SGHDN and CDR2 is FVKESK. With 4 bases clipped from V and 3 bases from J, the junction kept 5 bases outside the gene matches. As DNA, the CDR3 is TGTGCCAGCAGCCCGACAGGGAAGGACACCGGGGAGCTGTTTTTT. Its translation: CASSPTGKDTGELFF.

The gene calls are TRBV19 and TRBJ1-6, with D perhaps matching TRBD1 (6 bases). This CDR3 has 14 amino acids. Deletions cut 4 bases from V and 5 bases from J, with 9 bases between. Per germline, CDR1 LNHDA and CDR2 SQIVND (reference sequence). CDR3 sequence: CASSKDRDNSPLHF. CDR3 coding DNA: TGTGCCAGTAGTAAGGACAGAGATAATTCACCCCTCCACTTT.

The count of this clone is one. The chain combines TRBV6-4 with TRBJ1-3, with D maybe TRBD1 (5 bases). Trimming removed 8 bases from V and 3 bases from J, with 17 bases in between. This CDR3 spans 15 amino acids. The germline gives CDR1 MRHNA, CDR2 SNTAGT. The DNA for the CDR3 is TGTGCCAGCCCCGGTGGAGGGGAATGTGGAAACACCATATATTTT. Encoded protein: CASPGGGECGNTIYF.

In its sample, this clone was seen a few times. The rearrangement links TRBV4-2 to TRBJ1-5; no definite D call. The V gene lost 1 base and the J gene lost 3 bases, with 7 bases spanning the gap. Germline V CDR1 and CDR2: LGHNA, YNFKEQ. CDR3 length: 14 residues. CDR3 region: CASSQGAFNQPQHF. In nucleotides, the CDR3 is TGTGCCAGCAGCCAAGGAGCCTTCAATCAGCCCCAGCATTTT.

In nucleotides, the CDR3 is TGCGCCAGCAGCCGGGAGCCTTTACAAACAGGGGCTTATTCCGAGCAGTACTTC. Amino acids: CASSREPLQTGAYSEQYF. The chain combines TRBV5-1 with TRBJ2-7, with D possibly TRBD1 on 7 matching bases. V dropped 4 bases and J dropped 6 bases, with 29 bases sitting between them. The length of the CDR3 is 18 residues. Germline-derived CDR1 and CDR2 are SGHRS and YFSETQ.

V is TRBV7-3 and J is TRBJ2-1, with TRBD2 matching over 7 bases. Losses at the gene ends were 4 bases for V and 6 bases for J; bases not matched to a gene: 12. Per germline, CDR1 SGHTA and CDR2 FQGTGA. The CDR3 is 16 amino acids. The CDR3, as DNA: TGTGCCAGCAGCTCAGCGACCGGGACTACGCTCAATGAGCAGTTCTTC. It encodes CASSSATGTTLNEQFF.

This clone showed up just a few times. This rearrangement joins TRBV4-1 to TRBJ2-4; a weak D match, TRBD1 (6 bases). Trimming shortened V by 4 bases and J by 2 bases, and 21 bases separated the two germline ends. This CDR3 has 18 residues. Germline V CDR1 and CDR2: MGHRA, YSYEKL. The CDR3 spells CASSLRGQLGGPKNIQYF. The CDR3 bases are TGCGCCAGCAGCCTACGAGGACAGTTAGGAGGCCCCAAAAACATTCAGTACTTC.

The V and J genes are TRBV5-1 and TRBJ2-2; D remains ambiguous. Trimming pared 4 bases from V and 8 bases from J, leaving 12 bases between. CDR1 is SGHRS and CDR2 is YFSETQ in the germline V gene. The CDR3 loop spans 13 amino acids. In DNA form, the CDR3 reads TGCGCCAGCAGCCCCGCGGCGTCGGGGGAGCTGTTTTTT. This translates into CASSPAASGELFF.

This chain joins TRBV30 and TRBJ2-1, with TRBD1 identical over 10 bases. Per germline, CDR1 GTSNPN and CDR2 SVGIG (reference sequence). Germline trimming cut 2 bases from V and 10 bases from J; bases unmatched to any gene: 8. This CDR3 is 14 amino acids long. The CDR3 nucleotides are TGTGCCTGGAGTAGCGGGACAGGGGCAGGGGAGCAGTTCTTC. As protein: CAWSSGTGAGEQFF.

CDR3 in amino acids: CASRITGGGSNNSPLHF. CDR3 DNA sequence: TGTGCCAGCAGGATAACAGGGGGCGGTTCGAATAATTCACCCCTCCACTTT. The chain uses TRBV28 and TRBJ1-6, with 9 positions matching TRBD1. Per germline, CDR1 MDHEN and CDR2 SYDVKM. Trimming cost V 6 bases and J 5 bases; bases outside gene matches: 11. The CDR3 runs to 17 residues.

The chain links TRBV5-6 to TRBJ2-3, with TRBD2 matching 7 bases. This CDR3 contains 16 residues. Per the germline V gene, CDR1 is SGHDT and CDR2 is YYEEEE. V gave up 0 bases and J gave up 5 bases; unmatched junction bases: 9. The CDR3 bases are TGTGCCAGCAGCTTGGATTGGGGCGGGGGTGGAGATACGCAGTATTTT. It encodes CASSLDWGGGGDTQYF.

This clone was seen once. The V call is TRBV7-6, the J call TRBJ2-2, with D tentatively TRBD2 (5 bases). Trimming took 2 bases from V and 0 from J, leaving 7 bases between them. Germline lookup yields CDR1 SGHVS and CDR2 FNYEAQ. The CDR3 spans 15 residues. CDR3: CASSLPGSNTGELFF. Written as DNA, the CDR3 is TGTGCCAGCAGCTTACCGGGGTCGAACACCGGGGAGCTGTTTTTT.

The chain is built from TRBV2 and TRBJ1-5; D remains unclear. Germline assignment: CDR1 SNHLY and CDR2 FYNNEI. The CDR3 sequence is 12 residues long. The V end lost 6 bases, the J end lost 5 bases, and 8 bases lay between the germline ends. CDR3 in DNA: TGTGCCAGCAGGAGGGTAGATCAGCCCCAGCATTTT. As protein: CASRRVDQPQHF.

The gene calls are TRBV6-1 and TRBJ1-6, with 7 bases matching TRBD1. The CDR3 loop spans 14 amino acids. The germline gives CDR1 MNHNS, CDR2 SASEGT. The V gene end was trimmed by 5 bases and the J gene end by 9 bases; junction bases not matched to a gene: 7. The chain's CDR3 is CASSTGTELSPLHF. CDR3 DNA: TGTGCCAGCAGTACCGGGACAGAACTTTCACCCCTCCACTTT.

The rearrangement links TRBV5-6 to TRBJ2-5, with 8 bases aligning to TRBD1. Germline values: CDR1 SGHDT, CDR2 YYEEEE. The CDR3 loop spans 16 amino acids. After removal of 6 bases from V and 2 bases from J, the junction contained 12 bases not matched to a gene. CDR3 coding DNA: TGTGCCAGCAACCTTGGACAGGGAAGTTCTCAAGAGACCCAGTACTTC. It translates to CASNLGQGSSQETQYF. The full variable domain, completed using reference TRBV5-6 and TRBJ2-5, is DAGVTQSPTHLIKTRGQQVTLRCSPKSGHDTVSWYQQALGQGPQFIFQYYEEEERQRGNFPDRFSGHQFPNYSSELNVNALLLGDSALYLCASNLGQGSSQETQYFGPGTRLLVL.

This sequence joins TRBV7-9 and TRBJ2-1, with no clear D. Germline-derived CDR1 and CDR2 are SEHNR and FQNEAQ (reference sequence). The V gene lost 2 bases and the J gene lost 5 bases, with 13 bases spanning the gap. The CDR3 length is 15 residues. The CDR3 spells CASSLLLVRDNEQFF. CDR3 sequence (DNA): TGTGCCAGCAGCTTATTGTTAGTTAGAGACAATGAGCAGTTCTTC.

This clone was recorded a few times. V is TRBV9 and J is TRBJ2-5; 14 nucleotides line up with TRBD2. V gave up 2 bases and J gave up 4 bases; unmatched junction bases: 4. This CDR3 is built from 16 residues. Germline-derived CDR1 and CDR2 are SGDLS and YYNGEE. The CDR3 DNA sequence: TGTGCCAGCAGCGTGACTAGCGGGGGGGCGGGAGAGACCCAGTACTTC. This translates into CASSVTSGGAGETQYF.

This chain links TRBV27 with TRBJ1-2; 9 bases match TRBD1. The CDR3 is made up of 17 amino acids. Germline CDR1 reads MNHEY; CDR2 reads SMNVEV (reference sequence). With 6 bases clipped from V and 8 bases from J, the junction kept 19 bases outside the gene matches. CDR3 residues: CASSPSRDRVSLTGYTF. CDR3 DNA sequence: TGTGCCAGCAGCCCAAGTCGGGACAGGGTTTCCCTAACCGGCTACACCTTC.

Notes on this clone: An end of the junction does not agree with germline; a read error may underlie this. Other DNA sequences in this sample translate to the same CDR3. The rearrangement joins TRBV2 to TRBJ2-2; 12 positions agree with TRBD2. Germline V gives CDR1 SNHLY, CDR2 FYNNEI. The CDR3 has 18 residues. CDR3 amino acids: CASSAITSGGTNTGELFF. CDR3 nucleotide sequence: TGCGCCAGCAGCGCGATAACTAGCGGGGGGACGAACACCGGGGAGCTGTTTTTT.

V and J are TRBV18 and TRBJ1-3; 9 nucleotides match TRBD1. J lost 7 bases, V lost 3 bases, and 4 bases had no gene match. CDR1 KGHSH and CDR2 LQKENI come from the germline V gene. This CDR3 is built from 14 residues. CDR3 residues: CASSPAGTGNTIYF. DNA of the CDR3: TGTGCCAGCTCACCGGCCGGGACAGGGAACACCATATATTTT.